The 4 T cell receptor beta chains in this list originate from one sample, sequenced in a study of cytomegalovirus exposure and HLA in healthy donors. This PCR relied on a set of 60 Vbeta primers and 13 Jbeta primers. This table comes from immunoSEQ multiplex PCR, and its TCRdb copy is limited to in-frame clones, with some not included. This sample carries about 190,000 clones, about 80% of them seen once, and the ten largest clones take 2.1%. The sequenced sample was PBMCs. The receptors originated from a young woman in good health and CMV-seropositive.

The chain employs TRBV6-1 and TRBJ1-1; 7 bases line up with TRBD1. The J segment lost 4 bases and the V segment lost 3 bases, leaving 5 bases of the junction unmatched. Germline V lookup: CDR1 MNHNS, CDR2 SASEGT. The length of the CDR3 is 14 residues. In DNA form, the CDR3 reads TGTGCCAGCAGTGAGGAGGGGGCGGGCACTGAAGCTTTCTTT. Translated: CASSEEGAGTEAFF.

In nucleotides, the CDR3 is TGCAGCGTTGAGGACAGGGTGAACACTGAAGCTTTCTTT. This gives the protein CSVEDRVNTEAFF. The gene calls are TRBV29-1 and TRBJ1-1, with 8 bases fitting TRBD1. V shed 3 bases and J 0 bases; nucleotides not matched to a gene: 0. In germline, CDR1 is SQVTM, CDR2 ANQGSEA. This CDR3 is built from 13 residues.

This clone has more than one count but fewer than ten. This sequence joins TRBV11-2 and TRBJ2-2; D gene uncertain. CDR3 length: 15 residues. Trimming took off 0 bases at V and 1 base at J, with 6 bases between the two ends. Germline values: CDR1 SGHAT, CDR2 FQNNGV. The CDR3 here is CASSLDYLNTGELFF. The CDR3 nucleotides read TGTGCCAGCAGCTTAGACTACCTGAACACCGGGGAGCTGTTTTTT.

The rearrangement uses TRBV25-1 and TRBJ2-5, with D perhaps TRBD2 (5 bases). V lost 0 bases to trimming and J lost 2 bases, with 10 bases between them. Germline V gene sequence: CDR1 MGHDK, CDR2 SYGVNS. This CDR3 has 15 residues. CDR3 nucleotide sequence: TGTGCCAGCAGTGAATATAGGGAGTTTCAAGAGACCCAGTACTTC. It codes for CASSEYREFQETQYF.